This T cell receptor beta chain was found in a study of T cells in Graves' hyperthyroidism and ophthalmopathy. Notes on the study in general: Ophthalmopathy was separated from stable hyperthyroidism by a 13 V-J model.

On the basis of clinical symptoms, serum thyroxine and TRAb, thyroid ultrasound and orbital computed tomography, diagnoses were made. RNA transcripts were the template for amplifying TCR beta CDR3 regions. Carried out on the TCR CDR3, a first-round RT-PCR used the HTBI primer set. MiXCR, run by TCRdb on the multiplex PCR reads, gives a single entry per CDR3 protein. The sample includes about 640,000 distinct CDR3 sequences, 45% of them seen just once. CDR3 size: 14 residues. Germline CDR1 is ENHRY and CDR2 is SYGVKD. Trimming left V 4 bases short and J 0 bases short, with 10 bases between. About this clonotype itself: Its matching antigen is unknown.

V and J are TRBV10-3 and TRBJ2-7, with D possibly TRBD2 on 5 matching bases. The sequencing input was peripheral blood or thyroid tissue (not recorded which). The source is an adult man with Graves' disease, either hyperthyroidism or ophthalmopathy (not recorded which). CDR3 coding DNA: TGTGCCATCAGTGCGGCTAGCCACTCCTACGAGCAGTACTTC. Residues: CAISAASHSYEQYF.